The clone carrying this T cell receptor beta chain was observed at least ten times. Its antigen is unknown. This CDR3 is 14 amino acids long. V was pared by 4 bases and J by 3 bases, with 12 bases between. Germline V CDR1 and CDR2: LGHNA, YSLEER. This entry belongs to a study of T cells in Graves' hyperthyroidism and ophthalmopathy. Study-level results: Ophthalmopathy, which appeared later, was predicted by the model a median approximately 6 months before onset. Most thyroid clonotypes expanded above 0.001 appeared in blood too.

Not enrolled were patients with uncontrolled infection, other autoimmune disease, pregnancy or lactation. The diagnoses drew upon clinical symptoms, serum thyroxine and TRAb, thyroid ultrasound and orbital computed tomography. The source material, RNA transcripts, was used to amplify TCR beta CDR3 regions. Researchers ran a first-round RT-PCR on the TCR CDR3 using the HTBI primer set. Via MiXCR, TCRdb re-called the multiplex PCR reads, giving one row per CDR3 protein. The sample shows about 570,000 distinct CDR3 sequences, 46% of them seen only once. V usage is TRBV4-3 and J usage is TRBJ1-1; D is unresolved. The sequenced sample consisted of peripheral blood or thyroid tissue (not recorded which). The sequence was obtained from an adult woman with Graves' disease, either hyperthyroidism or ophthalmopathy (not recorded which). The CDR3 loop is CASSRLTVDTEAFF. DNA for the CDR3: TGCGCCAGCAGCCGCTTAACAGTCGACACTGAAGCTTTCTTT.